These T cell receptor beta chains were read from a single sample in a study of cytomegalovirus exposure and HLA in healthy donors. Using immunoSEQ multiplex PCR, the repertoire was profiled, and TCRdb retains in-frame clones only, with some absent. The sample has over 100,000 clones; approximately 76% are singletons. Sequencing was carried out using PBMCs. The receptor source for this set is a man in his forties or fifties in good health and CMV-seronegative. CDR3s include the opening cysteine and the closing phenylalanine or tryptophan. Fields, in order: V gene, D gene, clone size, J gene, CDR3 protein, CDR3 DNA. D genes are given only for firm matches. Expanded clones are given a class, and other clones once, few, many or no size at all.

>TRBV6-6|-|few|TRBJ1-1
CASTVGMNTEAFF
TGTGCCAGCACGGTGGGCATGAACACTGAAGCTTTCTTT
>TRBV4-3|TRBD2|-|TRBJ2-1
CASSQERAGGRYISYNEQFF
TGCGCCAGCAGCCAAGAACGAGCGGGGGGCCGATACATCTCCTACAATGAGCAGTTCTTC
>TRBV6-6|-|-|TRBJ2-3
CASTPRRGEGTDTQYF
TGTGCCAGCACCCCTAGGAGGGGTGAGGGCACAGATACGCAGTATTTT
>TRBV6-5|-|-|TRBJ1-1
CASSCDLGLNTEAFF
TGTGCCAGCAGTTGCGACCTTGGGCTGAACACTGAAGCTTTCTTT
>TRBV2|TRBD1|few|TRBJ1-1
CASRLQGAWTEAFF
TGTGCCAGCAGACTACAGGGGGCATGGACTGAAGCTTTCTTT
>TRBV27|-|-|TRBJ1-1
CASSPLATGWNTEAFF
TGTGCCAGCAGCCCACTCGCGACAGGATGGAACACTGAAGCTTTCTTT
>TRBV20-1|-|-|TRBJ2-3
CSARIEAQYF
TGCAGTGCTAGAATAGAGGCGCAGTATTTT
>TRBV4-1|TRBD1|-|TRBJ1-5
CASSRGTEFQPQHF
TGCGCCAGCAGCCGGGGGACAGAATTTCAGCCCCAGCATTTT
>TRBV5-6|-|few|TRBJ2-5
CASSLRGIGETQYF
TGTGCCAGCAGCTTGCGGGGGATCGGGGAGACCCAGTACTTC
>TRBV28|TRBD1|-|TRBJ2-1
CASNLRGNEQFF
TGTGCCAGCAATCTCAGGGGGAATGAGCAGTTCTTC
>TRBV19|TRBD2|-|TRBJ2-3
CASSPPGGRTDTQYF
TGTGCCAGTAGTCCCCCGGGGGGGCGCACAGATACGCAGTATTTT
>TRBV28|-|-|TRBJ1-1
CAIVGHLNTEAFF
TGTGCCATAGTTGGACACTTGAACACTGAAGCTTTCTTT